The 27 T cell receptor beta chains presented below share a single source sample, sequenced in a study of blood T cell repertoires in COVID-19. Only in-frame clones appear in the TCRdb table, and some are missing; sequencing was by immunoSEQ multiplex PCR. The sample holds more than 350,000 clones; approximately 87% are singletons and the top ten take roughly a tenth. The source material was PBMCs or T cells enriched from blood (not recorded which). These receptors came from a woman aged 45-65 years who had recovered from COVID-19.

This clone appeared once. The J gene is TRBJ1-4, the V gene TRBV5-1; D gene ambiguous. This CDR3 contains 16 residues. The germline CDR1 and CDR2 sequences are SGHRS and YFSETQ. V was clipped by 0 bases and J by 0 bases, with 9 bases between them. CDR3 residues: CASSLAPHATNEKLFF. CDR3 DNA: TGCGCCAGCAGCTTGGCCCCCCATGCAACTAATGAAAAACTGTTTTTT.

The chain is built from TRBV12-3 or TRBV12-4 and TRBJ2-7; the D gene is possibly TRBD1 (5 bases). V gave up 3 bases and J gave up 4 bases, with 10 bases separating them. The CDR3 spans 13 residues. The CDR3 is CASSLAGIYEQYF. The CDR3 DNA sequence: TGTGCCAGCAGTTTGGCAGGGATTTACGAGCAGTACTTC.

This clone showed up just once. The J gene is TRBJ1-5, the V gene TRBV6-6, with a possible D match to TRBD1 (5 bases). The CDR3 length is 13 residues. CDR1 is MNHNY and CDR2 is SVGAGI in the germline V gene (reference sequence). The V end was cut by 4 bases, the J end by 4 bases, with 8 bases between. The CDR3 protein is CASSSGPNQPQHF. CDR3 sequence (DNA): TGTGCCAGCAGTTCAGGGCCGAATCAGCCCCAGCATTTT.

The rearrangement links TRBV18 to TRBJ1-5; D unclear. Trimming pared 5 bases from V and 0 bases from J, leaving 8 bases between. The CDR3 runs 14 residues. Germline V CDR1 and CDR2: KGHSH, LQKENI. The DNA for the CDR3 is TGTGCCAGCTCAGCAGGTTTTAGCAATCAGCCCCAGCATTTT. Residues: CASSAGFSNQPQHF.

The chain employs TRBV29-1 and TRBJ2-2, with 8 bases aligning to TRBD2. Unmatched junction bases numbered 12, after V lost 6 bases and J lost 3 bases. CDR3 length: 16 residues. Per the germline V gene, CDR1 is SQVTM and CDR2 is ANQGSEA. The CDR3 spells CSVGAGRGAHTGELFF. The DNA for the CDR3 is TGCAGCGTGGGGGCCGGGCGGGGGGCCCACACCGGGGAGCTGTTTTTT.

The chain combines TRBV27 with TRBJ2-5, with unresolved D. The germline CDR1 and CDR2 sequences are MNHEY and SMNVEV (reference sequence). The CDR3 runs to 15 residues. Trimming removed 1 base at V and 5 bases at J, with 14 bases between. This CDR3 reads CASSLYPYPRETQYF. The DNA for the CDR3 is TGTGCCAGCAGTTTATATCCCTACCCTCGGGAGACCCAGTACTTC.

CDR3 region: CASGTGESYEQYF. CDR3 nucleotides: TGTGCCAGTGGGACAGGCGAATCCTACGAGCAGTACTTC. This rearrangement joins TRBV19 to TRBJ2-7; the match to TRBD1 covers 8 bases. The V gene's germline CDR1 is LNHDA and CDR2 SQIVND (reference sequence). CDR3 length equals 13 residues. Unmatched junction bases numbered 4, after V lost 8 bases and J lost 1 base. The full variable domain, completed using reference TRBV19 and TRBJ2-7, is DGGITQSPKYLFRKEGQNVTLSCEQNLNHDAMYWYRQDPGQGLRLIYYSQIVNDFQKGDIAEGYSVSREKKESFPLTVTSAQKNPTAFYLCASGTGESYEQYFGPGTRLTVT.

The rearrangement uses TRBV5-1 and TRBJ2-5; 11 bases are a match to TRBD1. V lost 2 bases, J lost 4 bases, and 4 bases stayed unmatched. The CDR3 spans 15 residues. The germline gives CDR1 SGHRS, CDR2 YFSETQ. The CDR3 DNA is TGCGCCAGCAGCTTTTCCGGGACAGGGGGAGAGACCCAGTACTTC. Its protein product is CASSFSGTGGETQYF.

The chain links TRBV29-1 to TRBJ1-2; 8 bases line up with TRBD1. This CDR3 comprises 15 residues. Germline V gene sequence: CDR1 SQVTM, CDR2 ANQGSEA. V trimming: 3 bases; J trimming: 6 bases; junction bases outside the gene matches: 12. As DNA, the CDR3 is TGCAGCGTTGAGAAAGATTATACAGGGGGGGATGGCTACACCTTC. It encodes CSVEKDYTGGDGYTF.

This clone was counted a single time. The V gene is TRBV2, the J gene TRBJ1-1; D gene ambiguous. The CDR3 sequence is 14 residues long. Trimming stripped 6 bases from V and 4 bases from J, with 15 bases between. Germline-derived CDR1 and CDR2 are SNHLY and FYNNEI. Here the CDR3 reads CASRNTGWVTEAFF. The CDR3 DNA reads as TGTGCCAGCAGGAACACGGGGTGGGTCACTGAAGCTTTCTTT.

This chain joins TRBV14 and TRBJ2-2; D remains ambiguous. Per the germline V gene, CDR1 is SGHDN and CDR2 is FVKESK. This CDR3 spans 18 amino acids. V lost 2 bases, J lost 6 bases, and 22 bases lay in between. The chain's CDR3 is CASSQRRLSSWSAGELFF. CDR3 sequence (DNA): TGTGCCAGCAGCCAACGTCGTCTTAGTTCGTGGAGCGCCGGGGAGCTGTTTTTT. Drawing the rest from reference TRBV14 and TRBJ2-2, the complete variable domain is EAGVTQFPSHSVIEKGQTVTLRCDPISGHDNLYWYRRVMGKEIKFLLHFVKESKQDESGMPNNRFLAERTGGTYSTLKVQPAELEDSGVYFCASSQRRLSSWSAGELFFGEGSRLTVL.

This chain uses TRBV24-1 with TRBJ1-1; D unclear. Between the trimmed V and J ends, which lost 7 bases and 1 base, there was a span of 18 bases. CDR1 is KGHDR and CDR2 is SFDVKD in the germline V gene. This CDR3 spans 16 amino acids. CDR3 sequence (DNA): TGTGCCACCAGGGTAGGCATGATGACAAGGAACACTGAAGCTTTCTTT. Translating gives CATRVGMMTRNTEAFF.

The V gene is TRBV9, the J gene TRBJ2-7, with TRBD1 matching 9 bases. The CDR3 loop spans 17 amino acids. With 2 bases clipped from V and 0 bases from J, the junction kept 9 bases outside the gene matches. Germline-derived CDR1 and CDR2 are SGDLS and YYNGEE. CDR3 region: CASSVTGTGPPSYEQYF. CDR3 in DNA: TGTGCCAGCAGCGTGACCGGGACAGGGCCCCCCTCCTACGAGCAGTACTTC.

The rearrangement links TRBV18 to TRBJ1-4; a weak D match, TRBD1 (5 bases). Trimming removed 6 bases from V and 4 bases from J, with 15 bases in between. The CDR3 is 15 residues long. Germline CDR1 is KGHSH and CDR2 is LQKENI. CDR3 in amino acids: CASSPSGGNNEKLFF. CDR3 sequence (DNA): TGTGCCAGCTCCCCCAGCGGGGGTAATAATGAAAAACTGTTTTTT.

The CDR3 sequence is CASSQAGGHTEAFF. The CDR3 region has the DNA TGTGCCAGCAGCCAGGCAGGGGGCCACACTGAAGCTTTCTTT. V usage is TRBV3-1 (or the pseudogene TRBV3-2) and J usage is TRBJ1-1, with 8 bases matching TRBD1. The CDR3 spans 14 residues. Trimming took 3 bases from V and 3 from J; bases not matched to a gene: 3. CDR1 and CDR2 from the germline V gene are LGHDT and YNNKEL (reference sequence).

This CDR3 reads CASSLNTGSYEQYF. In DNA, the CDR3 is TGTGCCAGCAGCTTGAATACAGGGTCTTACGAGCAGTACTTC. The chain is built from TRBV5-4 and TRBJ2-7; a possible D gene is TRBD1 (6 bases). Germline lookup yields CDR1 SGHNT and CDR2 YYREEE (reference sequence). With 1 base removed from V and 4 bases from J, the gap between germline ends came to 12 bases. This CDR3 has 14 amino acids.

To note about this clone: Other nucleotide sequences in the sample specify the same CDR3. The chain combines TRBV6-5 with TRBJ1-2; D is unresolved. The CDR3 has 12 amino acids. V lost 0 bases to trimming and J lost 7 bases, with 6 bases between them. The germline CDR1 and CDR2 sequences are MNHEY and SVGAGI. The CDR3 region is CASSYSRGGYTF. The CDR3 DNA reads TGTGCCAGCAGTTACTCGCGGGGTGGCTACACCTTC.

The V and J genes are TRBV19 and TRBJ2-6; D call uncertain. The CDR3 loop spans 16 amino acids. The germline V and J ends were trimmed by 6 bases and 4 bases, with 16 bases remaining between them. Germline V gives CDR1 LNHDA, CDR2 SQIVND (reference sequence). The CDR3 DNA reads as TGTGCCAGTAGCACGACTTATCTCCCGGGGGCCAACGTCCTGACTTTC. Translating gives CASSTTYLPGANVLTF.

This sequence joins TRBV3-1 (or the pseudogene TRBV3-2) and TRBJ1-3, with TRBD1 identical over 9 bases. Germline CDR1 reads LGHDT; CDR2 reads YNNKEL (reference sequence). V was pared by 0 bases and J by 0 bases, with 3 bases of the junction left unmatched. CDR3 length: 17 residues. The CDR3 DNA reads as TGTGCCAGCAGCCAAGAGTGGGGACAGGGCTCTGGAAACACCATATATTTT. Translating it yields CASSQEWGQGSGNTIYF.

This sequence joins TRBV9 and TRBJ1-1; no clear D. With 4 bases removed from V and 3 bases from J, the gap between germline ends came to 13 bases. The CDR3 has 14 residues. From germline, CDR1 is SGDLS and CDR2 YYNGEE. CDR3 DNA sequence: TGTGCCAGCAGCCCCTCTGGGCTGGACACTGAAGCTTTCTTT. This gives the protein CASSPSGLDTEAFF.

The table lists this clone with a count of one. The chain links TRBV23-1 to TRBJ1-1; D remains ambiguous. TRBV23-1 is marked as an open reading frame, function uncertain. V was shortened by 1 base and J by 9 bases, with 18 bases between the two germline ends. This CDR3 contains 15 residues. As DNA, the CDR3 is TGCGCCAGCAGTCAATTAACTCAAAGGGAGTGCCAAGCTTTCTTT. Translated, it gives CASSQLTQRECQAFF.

This clone was detected a few times. The chain employs TRBV28 and TRBJ1-5; 7 bases match TRBD1. Germline V CDR1 and CDR2: MDHEN, SYDVKM. The CDR3 totals 13 residues. J lost 4 bases, V lost 8 bases, and 5 bases had no gene match. As DNA, the CDR3 is TGTGCCAGCGCAGGCAGGGGGAATCAGCCCCAGCATTTT. This gives the protein CASAGRGNQPQHF.

V is TRBV11-2 and J is TRBJ2-5; TRBD1 is a possible D gene (5 bases). V shed 1 base and J shed 4 bases, with 19 bases lying between them. Per the germline V gene, CDR1 is SGHAT and CDR2 is FQNNGV. The CDR3 sequence is 17 residues long. In DNA form, the CDR3 reads TGTGCCAGCAGCTTAGGGGGAAGACAGCTCCCGAGAGAGACCCAGTACTTC. It translates to CASSLGGRQLPRETQYF.

The V and J genes are TRBV4-1 and TRBJ1-1; 7 bases map to TRBD1. The CDR3 totals 15 residues. V gave up 3 bases and J gave up 1 base; unmatched junction bases: 5. Germline V gives CDR1 MGHRA, CDR2 YSYEKL. As DNA, the CDR3 is TGCGCCAGCAGCCAGTTGACAGGGCAGAACACTGAAGCTTTCTTT. This gives the protein CASSQLTGQNTEAFF.

The CDR3 spells CASSISRGRDEQFF. CDR3 nucleotides: TGTGCCAGTAGTATCAGCAGGGGGCGGGATGAGCAGTTCTTC. The gene calls are TRBV19 and TRBJ2-1; 8 positions match TRBD1. V was pared by 3 bases and J by 8 bases, with 6 bases of the junction left unmatched. In germline, CDR1 is LNHDA, CDR2 SQIVND (reference sequence). This CDR3 region has 14 residues.

The chain joins TRBV4-3 to TRBJ1-1; no definite D call. V was cut by 4 bases and J by 0 bases, with 15 bases left in between. CDR3 length: 16 residues. Germline CDR1 LGHNA, CDR2 YSLEER. CDR3 in amino acids: CASSPFTGGMNTEAFF. The CDR3 region has the DNA TGCGCCAGCAGCCCCTTTACCGGTGGTATGAACACTGAAGCTTTCTTT.

V usage is TRBV7-2 and J usage is TRBJ1-2; TRBD1 agrees at 7 bases. Germline loops: CDR1 SGHTA, CDR2 FQGNSA. The CDR3 has 14 residues. V trimming: 5 bases; J trimming: 7 bases; junction bases outside the gene matches: 10. CDR3 sequence reads: CASSPPRGLGGYTF. In DNA form, the CDR3 reads TGTGCCAGCAGCCCACCAAGGGGGCTAGGTGGCTACACCTTC.